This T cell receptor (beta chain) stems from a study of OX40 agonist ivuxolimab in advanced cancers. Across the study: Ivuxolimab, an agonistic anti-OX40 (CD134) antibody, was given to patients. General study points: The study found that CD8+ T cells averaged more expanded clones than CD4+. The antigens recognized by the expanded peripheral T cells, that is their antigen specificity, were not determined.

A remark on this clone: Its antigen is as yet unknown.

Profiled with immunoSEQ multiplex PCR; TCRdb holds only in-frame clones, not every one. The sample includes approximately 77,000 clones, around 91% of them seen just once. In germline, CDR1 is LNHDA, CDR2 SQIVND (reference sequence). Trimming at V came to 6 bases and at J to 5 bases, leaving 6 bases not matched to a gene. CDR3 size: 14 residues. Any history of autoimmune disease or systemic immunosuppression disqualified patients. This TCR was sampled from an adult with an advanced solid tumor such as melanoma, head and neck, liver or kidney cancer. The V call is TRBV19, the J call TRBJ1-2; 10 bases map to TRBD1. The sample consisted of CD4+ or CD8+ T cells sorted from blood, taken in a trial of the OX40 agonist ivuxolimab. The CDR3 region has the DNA TGTGCCAGTAGCCGAGGACAGGGGGTTTATGGCTACACCTTC. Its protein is CASSRGQGVYGYTF.